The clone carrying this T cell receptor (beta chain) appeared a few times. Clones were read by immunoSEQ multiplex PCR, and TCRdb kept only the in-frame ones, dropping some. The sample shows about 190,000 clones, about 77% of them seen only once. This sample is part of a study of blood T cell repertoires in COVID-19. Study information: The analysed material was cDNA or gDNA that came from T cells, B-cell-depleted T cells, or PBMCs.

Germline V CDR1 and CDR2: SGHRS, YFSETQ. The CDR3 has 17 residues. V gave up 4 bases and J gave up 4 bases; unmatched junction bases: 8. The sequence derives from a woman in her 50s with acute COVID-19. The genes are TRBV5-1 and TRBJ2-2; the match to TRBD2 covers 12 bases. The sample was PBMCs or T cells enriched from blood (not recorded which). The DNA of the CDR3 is TGCGCCAGCAGCCCGGCGCTAGCGGGGGGGCTCACCGGGGAGCTGTTTTTT. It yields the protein CASSPALAGGLTGELFF.